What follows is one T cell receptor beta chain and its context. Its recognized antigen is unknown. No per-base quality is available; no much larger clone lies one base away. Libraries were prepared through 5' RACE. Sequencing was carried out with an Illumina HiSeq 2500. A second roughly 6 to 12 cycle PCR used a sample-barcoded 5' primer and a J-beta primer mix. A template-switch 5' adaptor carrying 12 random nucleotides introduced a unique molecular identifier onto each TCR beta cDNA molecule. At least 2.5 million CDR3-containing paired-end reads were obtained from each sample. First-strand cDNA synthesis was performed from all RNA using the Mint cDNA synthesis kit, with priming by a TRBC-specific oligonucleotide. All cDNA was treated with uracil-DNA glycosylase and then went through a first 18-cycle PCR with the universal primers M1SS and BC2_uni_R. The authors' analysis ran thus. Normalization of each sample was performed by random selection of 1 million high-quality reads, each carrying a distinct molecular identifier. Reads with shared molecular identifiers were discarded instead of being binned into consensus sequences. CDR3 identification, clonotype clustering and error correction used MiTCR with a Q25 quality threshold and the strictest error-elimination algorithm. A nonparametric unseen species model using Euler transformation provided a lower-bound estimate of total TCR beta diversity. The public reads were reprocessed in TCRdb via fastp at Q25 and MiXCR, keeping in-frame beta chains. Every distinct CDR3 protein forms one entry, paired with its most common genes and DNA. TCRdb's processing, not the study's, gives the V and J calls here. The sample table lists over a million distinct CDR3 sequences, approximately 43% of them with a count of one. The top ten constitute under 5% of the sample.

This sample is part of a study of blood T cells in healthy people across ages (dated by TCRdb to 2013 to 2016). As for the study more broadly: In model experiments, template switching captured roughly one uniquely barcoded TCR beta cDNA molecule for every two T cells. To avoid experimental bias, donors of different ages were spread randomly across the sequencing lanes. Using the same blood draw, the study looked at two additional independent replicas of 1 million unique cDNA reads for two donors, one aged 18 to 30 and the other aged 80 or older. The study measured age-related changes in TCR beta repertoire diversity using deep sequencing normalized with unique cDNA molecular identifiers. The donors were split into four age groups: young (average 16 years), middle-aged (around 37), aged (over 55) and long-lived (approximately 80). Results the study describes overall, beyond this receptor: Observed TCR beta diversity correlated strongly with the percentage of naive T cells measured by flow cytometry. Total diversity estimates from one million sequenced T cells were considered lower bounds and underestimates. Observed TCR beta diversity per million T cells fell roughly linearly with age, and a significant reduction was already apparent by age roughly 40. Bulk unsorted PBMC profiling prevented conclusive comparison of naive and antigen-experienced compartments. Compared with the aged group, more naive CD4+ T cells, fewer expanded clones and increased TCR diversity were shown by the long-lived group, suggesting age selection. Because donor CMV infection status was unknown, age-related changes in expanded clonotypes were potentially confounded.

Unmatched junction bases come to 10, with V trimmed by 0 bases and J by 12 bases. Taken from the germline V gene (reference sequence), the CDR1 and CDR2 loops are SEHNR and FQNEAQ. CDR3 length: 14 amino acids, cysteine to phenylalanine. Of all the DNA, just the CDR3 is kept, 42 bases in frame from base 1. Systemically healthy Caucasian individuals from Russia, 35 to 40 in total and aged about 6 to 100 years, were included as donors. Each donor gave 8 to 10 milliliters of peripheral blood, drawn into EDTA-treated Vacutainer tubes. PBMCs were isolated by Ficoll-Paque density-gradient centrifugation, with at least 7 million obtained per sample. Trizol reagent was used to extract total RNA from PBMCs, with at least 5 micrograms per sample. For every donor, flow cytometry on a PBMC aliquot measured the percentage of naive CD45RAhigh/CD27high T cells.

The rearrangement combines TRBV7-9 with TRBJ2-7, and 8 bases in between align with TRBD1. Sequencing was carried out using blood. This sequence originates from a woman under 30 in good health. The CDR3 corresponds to CASSLARQGRFRYF. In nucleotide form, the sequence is TGTGCCAGCAGCTTAGCCAGACAGGGGAGGTTCCGGTACTTC.